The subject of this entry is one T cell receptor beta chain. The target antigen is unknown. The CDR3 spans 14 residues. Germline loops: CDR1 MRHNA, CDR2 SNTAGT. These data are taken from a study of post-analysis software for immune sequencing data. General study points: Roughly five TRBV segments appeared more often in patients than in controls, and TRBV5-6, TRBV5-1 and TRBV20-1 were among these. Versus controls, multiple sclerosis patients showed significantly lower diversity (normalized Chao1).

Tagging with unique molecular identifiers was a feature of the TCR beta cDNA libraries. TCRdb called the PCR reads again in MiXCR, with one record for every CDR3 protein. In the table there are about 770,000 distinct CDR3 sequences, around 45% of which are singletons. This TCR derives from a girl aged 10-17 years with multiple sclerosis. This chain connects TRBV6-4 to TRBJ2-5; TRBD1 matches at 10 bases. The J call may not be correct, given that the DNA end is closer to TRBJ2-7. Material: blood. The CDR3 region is CASAPTGGWDEQYF. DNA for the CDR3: TGTGCCAGCGCACCGACAGGGGGCTGGGACGAGCAGTACTTC.